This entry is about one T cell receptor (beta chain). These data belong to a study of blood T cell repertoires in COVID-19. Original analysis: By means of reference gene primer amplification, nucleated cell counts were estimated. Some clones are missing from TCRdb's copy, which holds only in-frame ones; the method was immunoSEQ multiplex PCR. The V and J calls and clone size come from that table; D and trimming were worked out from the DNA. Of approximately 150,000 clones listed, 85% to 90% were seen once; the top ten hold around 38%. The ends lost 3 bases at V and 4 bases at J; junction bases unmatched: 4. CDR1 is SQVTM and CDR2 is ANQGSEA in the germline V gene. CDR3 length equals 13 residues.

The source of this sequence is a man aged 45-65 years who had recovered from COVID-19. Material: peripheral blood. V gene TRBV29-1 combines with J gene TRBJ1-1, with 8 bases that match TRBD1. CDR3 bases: TGCAGCGTTGATGGCAGGGGGCTCACTGAAGCTTTCTTT. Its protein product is CSVDGRGLTEAFF.